This T cell receptor beta chain was identified in a study of T cells in localized non-small cell lung cancer. General study points: The study detected a median around 57 of the top 100 tumor clones in adjacent lung. Tumor trailed uninvolved adjacent lung in T cell clonality, which peaked there.

The assay was immunoSEQ multiplex PCR, and TCRdb's table has in-frame clones only and misses some. The sample lists under 150,000 clones; 89% were seen once. Points on this clone: The antigen remains undetermined.

The source of this sequence is a female donor older than 55 with stage I lung adenocarcinoma. The sequenced sample was peripheral blood, obtained before any cancer treatment.

CDR3 nucleotide sequence: TGTGCCACCAGCGGGGGGCAGGGAGTGACACAAGAGACCCAGTACTTC. It encodes CATSGGQGVTQETQYF. The chain recombines TRBV28 with TRBJ2-5, with TRBD2 identical over 9 bases. Trimming took 10 bases from V and 2 from J; bases not matched to a gene: 14. Germline CDR1 and CDR2: MDHEN and SYDVKM. CDR3 size: 16 residues.